Detailed here is one T cell receptor (beta chain). Its matching antigen is unknown. Primers: 60 V beta forward and 13 J beta reverse. Sequencing was performed with immunoSEQ multiplex PCR; in TCRdb, only in-frame clones are kept and a portion is missing. The sample includes roughly 85,000 clones, roughly 85% seen only once; the top ten take 8.5%. Time point given: after dendritic cell vaccination, including at tumor progression/relapse. The record originates from a study of glioma-infiltrating T cells after dendritic cell vaccination. The study, taken as a whole, reports: Longer survival after dendritic cell vaccination followed higher pretreatment TIL content.

This TCR was sampled from a human donor with glioblastoma. The source material was blood, sampled after dendritic cell vaccination.

The CDR3 DNA follows: TGTGCCAGCAGTTCCCCGGGACAGCCTAACTATGGCTACACCTTC. Translating gives CASSSPGQPNYGYTF. The chain has TRBV28 and TRBJ1-2, with TRBD1 identical over 7 bases. This CDR3 comprises 15 residues. Germline CDR1 is MDHEN and CDR2 is SYDVKM. V dropped 4 bases and J dropped 0; count of bases not matched to a gene: 5.